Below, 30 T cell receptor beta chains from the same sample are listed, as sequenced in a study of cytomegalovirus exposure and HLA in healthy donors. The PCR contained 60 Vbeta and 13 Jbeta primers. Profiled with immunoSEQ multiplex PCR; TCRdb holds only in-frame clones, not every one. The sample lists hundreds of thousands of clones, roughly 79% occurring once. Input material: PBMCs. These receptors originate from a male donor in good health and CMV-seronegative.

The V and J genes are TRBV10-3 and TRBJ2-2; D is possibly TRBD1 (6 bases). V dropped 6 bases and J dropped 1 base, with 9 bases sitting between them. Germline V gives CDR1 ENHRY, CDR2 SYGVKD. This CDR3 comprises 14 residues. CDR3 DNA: TGTGCCATCAGGCGGACAGAGAACACCGGGGAGCTGTTTTTT. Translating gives CAIRRTENTGELFF.

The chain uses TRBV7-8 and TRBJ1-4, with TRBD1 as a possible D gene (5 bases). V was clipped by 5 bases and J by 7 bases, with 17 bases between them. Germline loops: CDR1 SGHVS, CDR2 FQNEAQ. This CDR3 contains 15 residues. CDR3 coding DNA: TGTGCCAGCAGCCCCACCAGGGTCGCTTCTGAAAAACTGTTTTTT. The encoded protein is CASSPTRVASEKLFF. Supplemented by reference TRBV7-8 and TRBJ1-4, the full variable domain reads GAGVSQSPRYKVAKRGQDVALRCDPISGHVSLFWYQQALGQGPEFLTYFQNEAQLDKSGLPSDRFFAERPEGSVSTLKIQRTQQEDSAVYLCASSPTRVASEKLFFGSGTQLSVL.

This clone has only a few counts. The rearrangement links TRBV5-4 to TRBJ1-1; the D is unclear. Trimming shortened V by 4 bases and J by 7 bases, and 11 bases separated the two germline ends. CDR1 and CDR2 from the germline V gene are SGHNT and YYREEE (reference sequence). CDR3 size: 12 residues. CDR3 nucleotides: TGTGCCAGCAGCCTCATACCAGGTGAAGCTTTCTTT. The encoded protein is CASSLIPGEAFF.

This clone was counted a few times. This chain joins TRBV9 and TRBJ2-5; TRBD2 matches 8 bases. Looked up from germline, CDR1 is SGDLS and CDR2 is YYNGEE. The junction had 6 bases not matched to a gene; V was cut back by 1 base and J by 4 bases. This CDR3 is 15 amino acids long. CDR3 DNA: TGTGCCAGCAGCGTATCCGGGGGGGGTGCAGAGACCCAGTACTTC. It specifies CASSVSGGGAETQYF.

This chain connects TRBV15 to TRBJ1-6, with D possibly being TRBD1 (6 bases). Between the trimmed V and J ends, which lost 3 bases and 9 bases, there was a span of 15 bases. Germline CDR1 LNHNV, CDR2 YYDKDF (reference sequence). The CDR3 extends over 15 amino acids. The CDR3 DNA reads TGTGCCACCAGCAGGGGGGAACAGGGAACTTCACCCCTCCACTTT. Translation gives CATSRGEQGTSPLHF.

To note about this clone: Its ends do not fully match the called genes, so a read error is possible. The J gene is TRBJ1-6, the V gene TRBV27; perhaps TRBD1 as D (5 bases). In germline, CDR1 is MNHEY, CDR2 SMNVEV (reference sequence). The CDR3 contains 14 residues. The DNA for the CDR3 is TGTGCCAGCAGTACAGGAGCCTACAATTCACCCCTCCACTTT. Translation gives CASSTGAYNSPLHF.

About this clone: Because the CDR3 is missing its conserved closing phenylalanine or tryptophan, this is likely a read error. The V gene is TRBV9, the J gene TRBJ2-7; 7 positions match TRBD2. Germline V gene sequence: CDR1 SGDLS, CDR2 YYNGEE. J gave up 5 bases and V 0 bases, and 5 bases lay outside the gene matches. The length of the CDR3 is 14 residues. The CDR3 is CASSVGGGTDEQYL. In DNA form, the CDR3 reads TGTGCCAGCAGCGTAGGGGGGGGTACGGACGAGCAGTACCTC.

The CDR3: CASSLESYEQYF. The CDR3 region has the DNA TGTGCCAGCAGTTTGGAGAGCTACGAGCAGTACTTC. The chain employs TRBV28 and TRBJ2-7; D ambiguous. Trimming shortened V by 3 bases and J by 3 bases, and 6 bases separated the two germline ends. This CDR3 contains 12 residues. CDR1 is MDHEN, CDR2 SYDVKM, per germline.

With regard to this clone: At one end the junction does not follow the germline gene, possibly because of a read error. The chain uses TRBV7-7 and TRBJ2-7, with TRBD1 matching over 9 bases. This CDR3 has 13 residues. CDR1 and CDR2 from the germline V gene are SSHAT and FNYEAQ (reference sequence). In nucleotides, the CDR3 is TGTGCTAGCAGCTGGGACAGGGACTACGAGCAGTACTTC. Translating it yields CASSWDRDYEQYF.

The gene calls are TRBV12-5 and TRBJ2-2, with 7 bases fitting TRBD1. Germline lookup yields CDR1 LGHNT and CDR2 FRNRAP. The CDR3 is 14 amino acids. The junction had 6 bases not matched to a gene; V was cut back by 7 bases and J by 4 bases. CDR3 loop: CASAPTGITGELFF. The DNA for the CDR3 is TGTGCTAGTGCTCCGACAGGGATCACCGGGGAGCTGTTTTTT.

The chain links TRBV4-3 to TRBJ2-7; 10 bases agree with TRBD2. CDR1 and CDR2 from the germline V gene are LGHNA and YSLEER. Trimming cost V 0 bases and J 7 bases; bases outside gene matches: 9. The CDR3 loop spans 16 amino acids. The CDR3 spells CASSQETSGRAGEQYF. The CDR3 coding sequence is TGCGCCAGCAGCCAAGAAACCAGCGGGAGGGCGGGTGAGCAGTACTTC.

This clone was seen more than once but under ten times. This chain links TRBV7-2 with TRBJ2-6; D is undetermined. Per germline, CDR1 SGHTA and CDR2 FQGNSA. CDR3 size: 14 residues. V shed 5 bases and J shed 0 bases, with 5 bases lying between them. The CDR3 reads CASSIRSGANVLTF. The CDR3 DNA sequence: TGTGCCAGCAGCATCCGCTCTGGGGCCAACGTCCTGACTTTC.

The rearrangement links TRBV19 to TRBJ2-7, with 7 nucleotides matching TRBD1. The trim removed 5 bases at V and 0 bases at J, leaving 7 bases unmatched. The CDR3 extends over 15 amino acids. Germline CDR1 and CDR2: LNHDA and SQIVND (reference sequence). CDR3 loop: CASSLTGVVSYEQYF. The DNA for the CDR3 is TGTGCCAGTAGTCTTACAGGGGTAGTCTCCTACGAGCAGTACTTC. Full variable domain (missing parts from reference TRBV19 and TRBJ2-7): DGGITQSPKYLFRKEGQNVTLSCEQNLNHDAMYWYRQDPGQGLRLIYYSQIVNDFQKGDIAEGYSVSREKKESFPLTVTSAQKNPTAFYLCASSLTGVVSYEQYFGPGTRLTVT.

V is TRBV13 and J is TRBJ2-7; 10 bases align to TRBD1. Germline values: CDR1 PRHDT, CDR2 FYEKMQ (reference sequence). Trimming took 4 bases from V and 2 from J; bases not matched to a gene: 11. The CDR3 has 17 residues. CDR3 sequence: CASSYGRRDRGTYEQYF. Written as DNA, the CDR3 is TGTGCCAGCAGCTATGGACGACGGGACAGGGGAACCTACGAGCAGTACTTC.

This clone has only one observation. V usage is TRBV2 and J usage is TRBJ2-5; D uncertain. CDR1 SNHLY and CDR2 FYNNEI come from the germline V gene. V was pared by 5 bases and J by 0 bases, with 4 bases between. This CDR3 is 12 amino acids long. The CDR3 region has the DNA TGTGCCAGCAGTCTAGACCAAGAGACCCAGTACTTC. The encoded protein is CASSLDQETQYF.

Here the CDR3 DNA reads TGTGCCAGCACCGACCCCTCCAGGACCTACAATGAGCAGTTCTTC. Residues: CASTDPSRTYNEQFF. The chain has TRBV11-2 and TRBJ2-1; D unresolved. Germline V CDR1 and CDR2: SGHAT, FQNNGV. Trimming stripped 7 bases from V and 2 bases from J, with 15 bases between. The CDR3 runs to 15 residues.

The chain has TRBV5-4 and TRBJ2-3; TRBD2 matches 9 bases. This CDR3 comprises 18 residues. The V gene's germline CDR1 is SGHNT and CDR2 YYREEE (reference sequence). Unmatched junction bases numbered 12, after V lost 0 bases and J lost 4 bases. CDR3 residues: CASSLVFSGGGVSDTQYF. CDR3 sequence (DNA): TGTGCCAGCAGCTTGGTTTTTAGCGGGGGCGGGGTATCAGATACGCAGTATTTT.

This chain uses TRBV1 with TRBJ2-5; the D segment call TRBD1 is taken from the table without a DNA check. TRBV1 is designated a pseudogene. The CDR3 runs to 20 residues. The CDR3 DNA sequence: TGCACCAGCAGCCAAAACACCCCCCGGGACAGGACCATCGCCCTAGAGACCCAGTACTTC. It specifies CTSSQNTPRDRTIALETQYF.

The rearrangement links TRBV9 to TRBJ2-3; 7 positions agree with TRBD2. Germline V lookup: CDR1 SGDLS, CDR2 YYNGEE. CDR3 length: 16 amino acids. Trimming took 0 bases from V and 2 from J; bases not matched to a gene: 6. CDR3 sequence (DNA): TGTGCCAGCAGCGTAGGGCTAGCGGAGCTCACAGATACGCAGTATTTT. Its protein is CASSVGLAELTDTQYF.

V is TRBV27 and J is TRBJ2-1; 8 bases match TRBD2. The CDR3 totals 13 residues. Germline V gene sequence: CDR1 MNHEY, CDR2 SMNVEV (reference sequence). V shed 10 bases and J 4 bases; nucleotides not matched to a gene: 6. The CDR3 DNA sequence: TGTGCCACGCATAGCGGGGCTTACAATGAGCAGTTCTTC. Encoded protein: CATHSGAYNEQFF.

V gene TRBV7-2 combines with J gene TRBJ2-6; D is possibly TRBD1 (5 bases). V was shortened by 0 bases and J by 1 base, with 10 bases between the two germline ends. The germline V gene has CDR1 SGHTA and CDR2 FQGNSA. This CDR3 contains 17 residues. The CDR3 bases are TGTGCCAGCAGCTTAGCGCGTCAGGGATCTGGGGCCAACGTCCTGACTTTC. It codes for CASSLARQGSGANVLTF.

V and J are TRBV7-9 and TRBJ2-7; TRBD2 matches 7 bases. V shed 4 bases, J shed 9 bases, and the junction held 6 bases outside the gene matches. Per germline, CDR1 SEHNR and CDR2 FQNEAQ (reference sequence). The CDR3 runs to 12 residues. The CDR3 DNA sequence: TGTGCCAGCAGCTCGGGGGGAGAGGGGCAGTACTTC. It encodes CASSSGGEGQYF. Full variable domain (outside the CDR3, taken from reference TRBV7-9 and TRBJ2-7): DTGVSQNPRHKITKRGQNVTFRCDPISEHNRLYWYRQTLGQGPEFLTYFQNEAQLEKSRLLSDRFSAERPKGSFSTLEIQRTEQGDSAMYLCASSSGGEGQYFGPGTRLTVT.

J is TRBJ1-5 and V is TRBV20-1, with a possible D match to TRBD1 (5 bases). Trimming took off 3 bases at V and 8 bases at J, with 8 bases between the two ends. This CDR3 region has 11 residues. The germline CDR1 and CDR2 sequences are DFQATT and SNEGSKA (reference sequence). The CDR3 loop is CSASRAEPQHF. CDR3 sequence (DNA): TGCAGTGCTAGCAGGGCGGAGCCCCAGCATTTT.

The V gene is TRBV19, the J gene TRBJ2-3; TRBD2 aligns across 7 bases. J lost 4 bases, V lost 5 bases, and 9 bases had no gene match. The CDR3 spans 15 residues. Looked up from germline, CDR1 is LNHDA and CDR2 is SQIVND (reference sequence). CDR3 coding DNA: TGTGCCAGTAGTCAAATCGGACTAGTGTCAGATACGCAGTATTTT. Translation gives CASSQIGLVSDTQYF.

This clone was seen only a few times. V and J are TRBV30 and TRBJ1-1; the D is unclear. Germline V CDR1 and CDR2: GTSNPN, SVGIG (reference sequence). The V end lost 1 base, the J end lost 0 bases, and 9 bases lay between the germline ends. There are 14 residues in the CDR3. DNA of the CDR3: TGTGCCTGGAGTGAAACAACCTTGAACACTGAAGCTTTCTTT. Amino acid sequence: CAWSETTLNTEAFF.

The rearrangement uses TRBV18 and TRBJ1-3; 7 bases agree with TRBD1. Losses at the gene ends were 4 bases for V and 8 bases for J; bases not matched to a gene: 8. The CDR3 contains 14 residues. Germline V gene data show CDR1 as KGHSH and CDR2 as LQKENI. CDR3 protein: CASSRDSRQDTIYF. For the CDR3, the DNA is TGTGCCAGCTCACGGGACAGCCGACAAGACACCATATATTTT.

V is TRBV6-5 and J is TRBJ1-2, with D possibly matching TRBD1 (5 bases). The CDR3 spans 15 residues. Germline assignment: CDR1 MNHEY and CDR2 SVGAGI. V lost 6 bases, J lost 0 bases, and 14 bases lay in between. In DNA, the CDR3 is TGTGCCAGCAGATCCGCCTTGACAGCTAACTATGGCTACACCTTC. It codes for CASRSALTANYGYTF.

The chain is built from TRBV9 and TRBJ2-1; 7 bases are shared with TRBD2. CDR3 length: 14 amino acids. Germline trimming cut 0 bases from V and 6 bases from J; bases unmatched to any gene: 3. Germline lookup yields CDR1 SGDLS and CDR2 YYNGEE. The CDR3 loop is CASSVGLALNEQFF. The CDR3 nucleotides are TGTGCCAGCAGCGTAGGACTAGCACTCAATGAGCAGTTCTTC.

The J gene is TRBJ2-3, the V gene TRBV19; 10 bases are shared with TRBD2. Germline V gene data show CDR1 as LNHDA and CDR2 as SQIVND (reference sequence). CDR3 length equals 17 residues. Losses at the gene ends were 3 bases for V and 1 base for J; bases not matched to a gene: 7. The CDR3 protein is CASSMSGGAWGTDTQYF. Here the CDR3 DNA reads TGTGCCAGTAGTATGAGCGGGGGGGCCTGGGGCACAGATACGCAGTATTTT.

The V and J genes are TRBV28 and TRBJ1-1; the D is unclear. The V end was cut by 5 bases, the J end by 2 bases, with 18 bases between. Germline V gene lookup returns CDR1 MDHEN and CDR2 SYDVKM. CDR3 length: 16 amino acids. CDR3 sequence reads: CASSPHLEPGNTEAFF. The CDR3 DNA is TGTGCCAGCAGTCCACACCTGGAACCAGGTAACACTGAAGCTTTCTTT.